This TCR beta chain was sequenced in a study of STAT3 mutations in large granular lymphocyte leukemia. Study-level points and caveats: At least one immunodominant TCR beta clonotype appeared in every T-cell large granular lymphocyte leukemia patient. All newly emerging clones after therapy were STAT3 wild type. Variable sampling intervals and differing treatment regimens complicated linking therapy response to TCR clonal burden changes.

Germline V gene data show CDR1 as SGHRS and CDR2 as YFSETQ. V was pared by 4 bases and J by 5 bases, with 4 bases of the junction left unmatched. This CDR3 is 13 amino acids long. A word on this clone: Its antigen is not identified.

TCRdb's table, derived via immunoSEQ multiplex PCR, lists solely in-frame clones and lacks some. The table records some 27,000 clones, around three quarters of them present only once. The chain employs TRBV5-1 and TRBJ1-2; 8 positions agree with TRBD1. Sample: peripheral blood mononuclear cells. The source is a woman aged 50 to 60 with T-cell large granular lymphocyte leukemia. Some clones in this sample may be carry-over from other donors' samples. Here the CDR3 DNA reads TGCGCCAGCAGCCTTGGGACAGGATATGGCTACACCTTC. This codes for CASSLGTGYGYTF.